This entry lists 10 T cell receptor beta chains sequenced from one sample in a study of blood T cells in healthy people across ages. The second PCR ran about 6 to 11 cycles with a sample-barcoded 5' primer and J-beta primers. Using its own MiXCR run on the 5' RACE reads, TCRdb lists one record per CDR3 protein. The sample shows approximately 790,000 distinct CDR3 sequences, roughly 60% of them seen only once. The specimen sequenced was blood. The source is a man aged 25-40 years in good health.

V is TRBV13 and J is TRBJ2-1; 7 bases are a match to TRBD2. The CDR3 is 15 amino acids. Per the germline V gene, CDR1 is PRHDT and CDR2 is FYEKMQ (reference sequence). After removal of 5 bases from V and 4 bases from J, the junction contained 8 bases not matched to a gene. In DNA, the CDR3 is TGTGCCAGCAGCGAGCGGGGTCCGAGGTACAATGAGCAGTTCTTC. This codes for CASSERGPRYNEQFF. The whole variable domain, remainder taken from reference TRBV13 and TRBJ2-1, is AAGVIQSPRHLIKEKRETATLKCYPIPRHDTVYWYQQGPGQDPQFLISFYEKMQSDKGSIPDRFSAQQFSDYHSELNMSSLELGDSALYFCASSERGPRYNEQFFGPGTRLTVL.

The chain is built from TRBV7-9 and TRBJ2-1; TRBD2 matches 7 bases. V lost 5 bases to trimming and J lost 5 bases; unmatched junction nucleotides: 9. This CDR3 has 15 amino acids. Germline lookup yields CDR1 SEHNR and CDR2 FQNEAQ (reference sequence). This chain's CDR3 is CASSPPGTNNNEQFF. CDR3 in DNA: TGTGCCAGCAGCCCACCCGGGACTAATAACAATGAGCAGTTCTTC.

The J gene is TRBJ2-7, the V gene TRBV7-2; D is perhaps TRBD1 or TRBD2 (5 bases each). V was cut by 5 bases and J by 7 bases, with 18 bases left in between. CDR3 length: 14 residues. The germline V gene encodes CDR1 SGHTA and CDR2 FQGNSA. This chain's CDR3 is CASSVGTGLGEQYF. In nucleotides, the CDR3 is TGTGCCAGCAGCGTCGGGACCGGTCTGGGAGAGCAGTACTTC.

The chain joins TRBV10-3 to TRBJ2-4; the match to TRBD1 covers 9 bases. The DNA end favors TRBJ2-7, so the J call may be wrong. Germline lookup yields CDR1 ENHRY and CDR2 SYGVKD. The CDR3 covers 13 residues. The CDR3 sequence is CAISDRTGDEQYF. As DNA, the CDR3 is TGTGCCATCAGCGATCGGACAGGGGACGAGCAGTACTTC.

The rearrangement joins TRBV27 to TRBJ1-4, with a tentative D call TRBD1 (6 bases). CDR3 size: 14 residues. The germline V gene has CDR1 MNHEY and CDR2 SMNVEV (reference sequence). Trimming cost V 4 bases and J 7 bases, with 13 bases left between them. CDR3 bases: TGTGCCAGCAGTTATACCAGGGGCTCTGAAAAACTGTTTTTT. Amino acids: CASSYTRGSEKLFF.

The rearrangement uses TRBV7-2 and TRBJ2-3, with 9 bases aligning to TRBD2. The CDR3 is 18 amino acids. Germline loops: CDR1 SGHTA, CDR2 FQGNSA. V trimming: 5 bases; J trimming: 3 bases; junction bases outside the gene matches: 15. The CDR3 nucleotides read TGTGCCAGCAGCCTCAGGGCGGGGCGGGGGGGAGTTACAGATACGCAGTATTTT. Amino acids: CASSLRAGRGGVTDTQYF.

The chain links TRBV20-1 to TRBJ1-6, with D possibly TRBD1 on 5 matching bases. The CDR3 covers 19 residues. The germline gives CDR1 DFQATT, CDR2 SNEGSKA (reference sequence). Between the trimmed V and J ends, which lost 0 bases and 2 bases, there was a span of 20 bases. CDR3 residues: CSARDSPGGYSTYNSPLHF. In DNA, the CDR3 is TGCAGTGCTAGAGATTCCCCGGGGGGGTATAGTACCTATAATTCACCCCTCCACTTT.

This clonotype was seen more than once but under ten times. The chain combines TRBV7-3 with TRBJ2-1; 9 positions match TRBD2. V gave up 3 bases and J gave up 7 bases; unmatched junction bases: 4. In germline, CDR1 is SGHTA, CDR2 FQGTGA. This CDR3 comprises 14 residues. CDR3 sequence: CASSLGTSSNEQFF. In DNA form, the CDR3 reads TGTGCCAGCAGCTTGGGGACTAGCAGTAATGAGCAGTTCTTC.

A note on this clonotype: It may be a read error: a sequence one base away is much more abundant. The V gene is TRBV12-3 or TRBV12-4, the J gene TRBJ1-2, with D perhaps TRBD1 (5 bases). The CDR3 loop spans 13 amino acids. Trimming removed 5 bases from V and 6 bases from J, with 13 bases in between. The CDR3 here is CASSVGAGHGYTF. CDR3 sequence (DNA): TGTGCCAGCAGTGTTGGGGCTGGACATGGCTACACCTTC.

This chain links TRBV7-3 with TRBJ1-1, with D possibly TRBD1 on 5 matching bases. The CDR3 extends over 14 amino acids. Per germline, CDR1 SGHTA and CDR2 FQGTGA. Trimming shortened V by 4 bases and J by 1 base, and 10 bases separated the two germline ends. CDR3 residues: CASSSGRPNTEAFF. DNA for the CDR3: TGTGCCAGCAGCTCGGGACGGCCGAACACTGAAGCTTTCTTT.